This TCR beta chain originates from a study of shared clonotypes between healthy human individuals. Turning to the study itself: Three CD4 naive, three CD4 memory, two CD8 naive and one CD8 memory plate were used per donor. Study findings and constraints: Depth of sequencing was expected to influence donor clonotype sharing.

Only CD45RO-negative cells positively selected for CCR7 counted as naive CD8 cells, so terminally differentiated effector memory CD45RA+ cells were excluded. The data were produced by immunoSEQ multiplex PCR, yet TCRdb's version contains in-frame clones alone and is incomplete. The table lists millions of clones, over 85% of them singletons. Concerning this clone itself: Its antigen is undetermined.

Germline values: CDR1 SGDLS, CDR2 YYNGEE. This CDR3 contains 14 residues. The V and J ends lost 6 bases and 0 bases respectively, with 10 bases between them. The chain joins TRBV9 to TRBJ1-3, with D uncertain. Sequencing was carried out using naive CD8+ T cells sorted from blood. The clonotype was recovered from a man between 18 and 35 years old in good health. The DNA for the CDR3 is TGTGCCAGCACCGATACTCGCTCTGGAAACACCATATATTTT. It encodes CASTDTRSGNTIYF.